The 5 T cell receptor beta chains below all came from one sample that was sequenced in a study of CD8+ T cells in alopecia areata. Described treatment: oral pan-JAK inhibitor, 5-10 mg twice daily. It was cDNA, reverse transcribed from extracted RNA, that served as the sequencing template. Only in-frame clones appear in the TCRdb table, and some are missing; sequencing was by immunoSEQ multiplex PCR. The table shows 150,000 to 200,000 clones, with about 47% occurring only once. The sequences come from CD8+ T cells sorted from blood, collected around week 54, from a patient treated with tofacitinib. Source of these receptors: a human donor with alopecia areata.

Note on this clone: The same CDR3 can be traced to other DNA sequences in this sample. CDR3 DNA sequence: TGTGCCAGCAGCGTAGCTGGGGGACTAAATTCACCCCTCCACTTT. Protein product: CASSVAGGLNSPLHF. The rearrangement joins TRBV9 to TRBJ1-6; maybe TRBD1 (5 bases). The germline gives CDR1 SGDLS, CDR2 YYNGEE. Trimming stripped 0 bases from V and 7 bases from J, with 11 bases between. The length of the CDR3 is 15 residues.

The chain links TRBV27 to TRBJ2-7; 10 nucleotides line up with TRBD1. The V gene's germline CDR1 is MNHEY and CDR2 SMNVEV (reference sequence). V shed 5 bases and J 1 base; nucleotides not matched to a gene: 5. This CDR3 is built from 15 residues. The CDR3 sequence: CASSADRGLSYEQYF. The CDR3 bases are TGTGCCAGCAGTGCCGACAGGGGGCTATCCTACGAGCAGTACTTC.

V usage is TRBV2 and J usage is TRBJ1-5; 8 positions agree with TRBD1. The CDR3 consists of 14 residues. After removal of 6 bases from V and 3 bases from J, the junction contained 4 bases not matched to a gene. Germline loops: CDR1 SNHLY, CDR2 FYNNEI. CDR3 DNA: TGTGCCAGCAGCATGGGACAGGTCAATCAGCCCCAGCATTTT. Translated, it gives CASSMGQVNQPQHF.

The table lists this clone with a few counts. V gene TRBV18 combines with J gene TRBJ1-2, with D tentatively TRBD1 (5 bases). The V gene lost 2 bases and the J gene lost 6 bases, with 7 bases spanning the gap. CDR1 KGHSH and CDR2 LQKENI come from the germline V gene. The CDR3 extends over 12 amino acids. CDR3 region: CASSPGGDGYTF. In DNA, the CDR3 is TGTGCCAGCTCACCAGGGGGAGATGGCTACACCTTC.

The chain is built from TRBV23-1 and TRBJ2-5; D perhaps matches TRBD1 (6 bases). TRBV23-1 is sorted into the ORF group, with uncertain function. The V end lost 0 bases, the J end lost 1 base, and 9 bases lay between the germline ends. The CDR3 has 15 residues. The CDR3 protein is CASSQSRTAQETQYF. Here the CDR3 DNA reads TGCGCCAGCAGTCAATCTCGGACAGCCCAAGAGACCCAGTACTTC.